The 30 T cell receptor beta chains presented below share a single source sample, sequenced in a study of blood T cell repertoires in COVID-19. Clones were read by immunoSEQ multiplex PCR, and TCRdb kept only the in-frame ones, dropping some. The data hold some 110,000 clones, with around 80% observed a single time. Sequencing was performed on peripheral blood. The receptors derive from a man aged 45-60 years with acute or convalescent COVID-19.

For this clone: At the DNA level, this CDR3 is encoded by other sequences in the same sample as well. The gene calls are TRBV5-1 and TRBJ2-1; no definite D call. This CDR3 spans 14 amino acids. V was cut by 0 bases and J by 0 bases, with 4 bases left in between. Germline V gives CDR1 SGHRS, CDR2 YFSETQ. The CDR3 DNA sequence: TGCGCCAGCAGCTTGGGCGGCTCCTACAATGAGCAGTTCTTC. This gives the protein CASSLGGSYNEQFF.

The chain combines TRBV5-8 with TRBJ2-2, with a tentative D call TRBD2 (7 bases). The V gene lost 1 base and the J gene lost 5 bases, with 15 bases spanning the gap. Germline lookup yields CDR1 SGHTS and CDR2 YDEGEE. The CDR3 sequence is 16 residues long. This CDR3 reads CASSLRGALRTGELFF. DNA of the CDR3: TGTGCCAGCAGCTTGCGGGGGGCGCTGCGGACCGGGGAGCTGTTTTTT.

This sequence joins TRBV4-1 and TRBJ2-1; no clear D. Germline lookup yields CDR1 MGHRA and CDR2 YSYEKL. The CDR3 is made up of 15 amino acids. The V gene lost 1 base and the J gene lost 8 bases, with 15 bases spanning the gap. The CDR3 nucleotides are TGCGCCAGCAGCCAAGTTTCGACCAGCAGCGATGAGCAGTTCTTC. Translating it yields CASSQVSTSSDEQFF.

The chain carries TRBV7-3 and TRBJ2-3; D is undetermined. In germline, CDR1 is SGHTA, CDR2 FQGTGA. The V end lost 2 bases, the J end lost 1 base, and 7 bases lay between the germline ends. This CDR3 comprises 14 residues. The CDR3 nucleotides are TGTGCCAGCAGCTTAGCCGGAGGCACAGATACGCAGTATTTT. Protein product: CASSLAGGTDTQYF.

CDR3 residues: CASSVGQGVGNTEAFF. The CDR3 nucleotides read TGTGCCAGCAGTGTCGGACAGGGGGTCGGGAACACTGAAGCTTTCTTT. V and J are TRBV6-1 and TRBJ1-1; TRBD1 aligns across 10 bases. This CDR3 spans 16 amino acids. CDR1 is MNHNS and CDR2 is SASEGT in the germline V gene. With V trimmed by 4 bases and J by 1 base, 6 bases remained unmatched.

J is TRBJ2-7 and V is TRBV28; a possible D gene is TRBD2 (7 bases). Germline V gene sequence: CDR1 MDHEN, CDR2 SYDVKM. This CDR3 is built from 17 residues. Deletions cut 8 bases from V and 3 bases from J, with 26 bases between. The CDR3 region has the DNA TGTGCCAGCGGGGGGGCAGGCTCTATTTTGGCGGTCTACGAGCAGTACTTC. This sequence encodes CASGGAGSILAVYEQYF.

The V call is TRBV9, the J call TRBJ2-1; D uncertain. V was pared by 0 bases and J by 0 bases, with 4 bases between. CDR3 size: 14 residues. Germline CDR1 is SGDLS and CDR2 is YYNGEE. The CDR3 sequence: CASSVVSSYNEQFF. CDR3 DNA sequence: TGTGCCAGCAGCGTAGTGAGCTCCTACAATGAGCAGTTCTTC.

Notes on this clone: Germline is not matched at one junction end, which may reflect a read error. The chain joins TRBV30 to TRBJ1-6, with 8 bases lining up with TRBD1. The CDR3 extends over 13 amino acids. Per germline, CDR1 GTSNPN and CDR2 SVGIG (reference sequence). Here the CDR3 DNA reads TGCGCAGGGGGCTTCTCCTATAATTCACCCCTCCACTTT. It translates to CAGGFSYNSPLHF.

J is TRBJ2-2 and V is TRBV5-4; D is perhaps TRBD2 (7 bases). V gave up 5 bases and J gave up 6 bases, with 14 bases separating them. Germline V gene lookup returns CDR1 SGHNT and CDR2 YYREEE (reference sequence). The CDR3 sequence is 14 residues long. The CDR3 reads CASRTSGGPGELFF. CDR3 coding DNA: TGTGCCAGCAGGACCTCGGGGGGCCCCGGGGAGCTGTTTTTT.

This chain connects TRBV27 to TRBJ2-1; TRBD2 aligns across 7 bases. Germline values: CDR1 MNHEY, CDR2 SMNVEV (reference sequence). This CDR3 contains 13 residues. The trim removed 4 bases at V and 10 bases at J, leaving 7 bases unmatched. DNA for the CDR3: TGTGCCAGCAGTTGGGACTATGTCGCAGAGCAGTTCTTC. Its protein is CASSWDYVAEQFF.

This rearrangement joins TRBV3-1 (or the pseudogene TRBV3-2) to TRBJ1-2; 8 bases are a match to TRBD1. Trimming at V came to 4 bases and at J to 7 bases, leaving 8 bases not matched to a gene. The germline V gene has CDR1 LGHDT and CDR2 YNNKEL (reference sequence). This CDR3 has 14 residues. The CDR3 DNA reads as TGTGCCAGCAGCCTAGACAGGGGAGAGGGTGGCTACACCTTC. It codes for CASSLDRGEGGYTF.

The chain's CDR3 is CASNRDTEAFF. The CDR3 bases are TGTGCCAGCAACAGGGACACTGAAGCTTTCTTT. The V call is TRBV5-4, the J call TRBJ1-1; D perhaps matches TRBD1 (6 bases). CDR3 length: 11 amino acids. V lost 6 bases and J 3 bases, leaving 6 bases between the germline ends. Germline V gives CDR1 SGHNT, CDR2 YYREEE (reference sequence).

The chain carries TRBV28 and TRBJ1-5; TRBD1 matches at 10 bases. V was clipped by 7 bases and J by 2 bases; unmatched bases: 5. CDR1 is MDHEN, CDR2 SYDVKM, per germline. CDR3 length: 15 amino acids. CDR3 nucleotides: TGTGCCAGCACACCGGGGACAGGGGGCAATCAGCCCCAGCATTTT. It specifies CASTPGTGGNQPQHF. Variable domain in full (rest from reference TRBV28 and TRBJ1-5): DVKVTQSSRYLVKRTGEKVFLECVQDMDHENMFWYRQDPGLGLRLIYFSYDVKMKEKGDIPEGYSVSREKKERFSLILESASTNQTSMYLCASTPGTGGNQPQHFGDGTRLSIL.

The chain uses TRBV5-4 and TRBJ2-5; the match to TRBD1 covers 7 bases. The CDR3 consists of 14 residues. The V gene's germline CDR1 is SGHNT and CDR2 YYREEE (reference sequence). The trim removed 5 bases at V and 2 bases at J, leaving 6 bases unmatched. The CDR3 DNA reads TGTGCCAGCAGTCTGACAGGGCAACAAGAGACCCAGTACTTC. Protein sequence: CASSLTGQQETQYF.

This sequence joins TRBV5-4 and TRBJ1-2; 11 nucleotides match TRBD1. V was pared by 4 bases and J by 3 bases, with 8 bases of the junction left unmatched. CDR3 length equals 16 residues. The V gene's germline CDR1 is SGHNT and CDR2 YYREEE (reference sequence). The CDR3 sequence: CASSLGTGGLDYGYTF. The CDR3 DNA reads TGTGCCAGCAGCCTCGGGACAGGGGGTTTGGACTATGGCTACACCTTC.

This clone was detected ten times or more. V and J are TRBV2 and TRBJ1-6; tentative D call: TRBD1 (6 bases). There are 16 residues in the CDR3. The V and J ends lost 1 base and 9 bases respectively, with 16 bases between them. The germline gives CDR1 SNHLY, CDR2 FYNNEI. CDR3 sequence (DNA): TGTGCCAGCAGTGAAGGACAGGTCGGATCGGGTTCACCCCTCCACTTT. It is translated as CASSEGQVGSGSPLHF.

The V gene is TRBV24-1, the J gene TRBJ2-7, with TRBD1 as a possible D gene (5 bases). V lost 3 bases to trimming and J lost 6 bases, with 8 bases between them. The CDR3 is 12 amino acids. Germline loops: CDR1 KGHDR, CDR2 SFDVKD. CDR3 in amino acids: CATSDPDTEQYF. The DNA of the CDR3 is TGTGCCACCAGTGATCCGGACACCGAGCAGTACTTC.

This sequence joins TRBV19 and TRBJ1-1; tentative D call: TRBD1 (6 bases). Trimming removed 5 bases from V and 3 bases from J, with 13 bases in between. Germline-derived CDR1 and CDR2 are LNHDA and SQIVND (reference sequence). This CDR3 region has 14 residues. CDR3 sequence reads: CASSLQGAYTEAFF. CDR3 nucleotide sequence: TGTGCCAGTAGTTTACAGGGTGCCTACACTGAAGCTTTCTTT.

The chain carries TRBV19 and TRBJ1-5; D unclear. CDR1 is LNHDA and CDR2 is SQIVND in the germline V gene (reference sequence). V lost 5 bases and J 1 base, leaving 15 bases between the germline ends. This CDR3 has 16 residues. In nucleotides, the CDR3 is TGTGCCAGTAGTCACGCCGGGAGCCTAAGCAATCAGCCCCAGCATTTT. Translated, it gives CASSHAGSLSNQPQHF.

The V gene is TRBV15, the J gene TRBJ2-3, with 14 positions matching TRBD2. Trimming at V came to 5 bases and at J to 4 bases, leaving 5 bases not matched to a gene. The germline V gene encodes CDR1 LNHNV and CDR2 YYDKDF (reference sequence). The CDR3 has 16 residues. This chain's CDR3 is CATSGGTSGSADTQYF. The CDR3, as DNA: TGTGCCACCAGCGGTGGGACTAGCGGGAGTGCAGATACGCAGTATTTT. The whole variable domain, filled in from reference TRBV15 and TRBJ2-3, reads DAMVIQNPRYQVTQFGKPVTLSCSQTLNHNVMYWYQQKSSQAPKLLFHYYDKDFNNEADTPDNFQSRRPNTSFCFLDIRSPGLGDTAMYLCATSGGTSGSADTQYFGPGTRLTVL.

This chain links TRBV12-5 with TRBJ2-3; D call uncertain. Trimming shortened V by 1 base and J by 4 bases, and 9 bases separated the two germline ends. CDR1 is LGHNT and CDR2 is FRNRAP in the germline V gene. The CDR3 consists of 14 residues. The CDR3 nucleotides read TGTGCTAGTGGTTTGGGGCAGTATCCAGATACGCAGTATTTT. Protein: CASGLGQYPDTQYF.

The chain couples TRBV28 to TRBJ2-1; D not certain. V was trimmed by 6 bases and J by 8 bases, leaving 14 bases between them. The CDR3 covers 13 residues. From germline, CDR1 is MDHEN and CDR2 SYDVKM. CDR3 DNA: TGTGCCAGCAGCCGTCCCGCTGGGCATGAGCAGTTCTTC. Its protein product is CASSRPAGHEQFF.

V and J are TRBV20-1 and TRBJ1-5; no firm D call. Germline V gene lookup returns CDR1 DFQATT and CDR2 SNEGSKA (reference sequence). The CDR3 is 11 residues long. Trimming pared 3 bases from V and 9 bases from J, leaving 9 bases between. The CDR3 DNA reads as TGCAGTGCTAGGGATGGACTGCCCCAGCATTTT. It codes for CSARDGLPQHF.

This chain connects TRBV3-1 (or the pseudogene TRBV3-2) to TRBJ1-3; D unclear. The CDR3 consists of 13 residues. Germline-derived CDR1 and CDR2 are LGHDT and YNNKEL (reference sequence). Trimming took 1 base from V and 4 from J, leaving 5 bases between them. CDR3 region: CASSQVLGNTIYF. Written as DNA, the CDR3 is TGTGCCAGCAGCCAAGTACTCGGAAACACCATATATTTT.

This chain links TRBV7-2 with TRBJ1-5, with D perhaps TRBD1 (5 bases). The germline V gene encodes CDR1 SGHTA and CDR2 FQGNSA. The CDR3 length is 15 residues. With 0 bases removed from V and 2 bases from J, the gap between germline ends came to 8 bases. The CDR3 coding sequence is TGTGCCAGCAGCTTAGCCGGGGGTGGCAATCAGCCCCAGCATTTT. Translation: CASSLAGGGNQPQHF.

The V and J genes are TRBV29-1 and TRBJ1-1; 7 bases map to TRBD1. Germline lookup yields CDR1 SQVTM and CDR2 ANQGSEA. CDR3 length: 13 residues. With 4 bases clipped from V and 1 base from J, the junction kept 3 bases outside the gene matches. The DNA for the CDR3 is TGCAGCGTTGGCAGACAGGGGAACACTGAAGCTTTCTTT. Protein product: CSVGRQGNTEAFF.

This chain links TRBV11-2 with TRBJ2-4; D is perhaps TRBD2 (6 bases). The V end was cut by 5 bases, the J end by 8 bases, with 16 bases between. Germline lookup yields CDR1 SGHAT and CDR2 FQNNGV. The CDR3 is made up of 14 amino acids. Here the CDR3 DNA reads TGTGCCAGCAGCCAGGGACTCCGAGGAGACATTCAGTACTTC. It codes for CASSQGLRGDIQYF.

The genes are TRBV5-6 and TRBJ1-4; 7 bases are shared with TRBD1. CDR1 and CDR2 from the germline V gene are SGHDT and YYEEEE. The CDR3 sequence is 14 residues long. V was clipped by 4 bases and J by 3 bases; unmatched bases: 3. CDR3 nucleotide sequence: TGTGCCAGCAGCGACAGGGTTCCTAATGAAAAACTGTTTTTT. Translated: CASSDRVPNEKLFF.

This chain joins TRBV28 and TRBJ2-2; 7 bases line up with TRBD1. Trimming removed 9 bases from V and 5 bases from J; junction bases left unmatched: 12. Per germline, CDR1 MDHEN and CDR2 SYDVKM. The CDR3 is made up of 15 amino acids. The CDR3 region has the DNA TGTGCCAGTAGCTCCGGGACAGCAAAGACCGGGGAGCTGTTTTTT. This translates into CASSSGTAKTGELFF.

The J gene is TRBJ1-3, the V gene TRBV5-1; 8 nucleotides line up with TRBD1. V gave up 4 bases and J gave up 3 bases; unmatched junction bases: 3. The V gene's germline CDR1 is SGHRS and CDR2 YFSETQ. The CDR3 extends over 14 amino acids. Written as DNA, the CDR3 is TGCGCCAGCAGCCAGGGGGCGATTGGAAACACCATATATTTT. It yields the protein CASSQGAIGNTIYF.